Each of the 9 T cell receptor beta chains below was sequenced from the same sample in a study of blood T cells in healthy people across ages. PCR was performed a second time for about 7 to 12 cycles using a sample-barcoded 5' primer and a J-beta primer mix. TCRdb independently ran MiXCR on the 5' RACE reads; one entry per CDR3 protein. The sample shows 800,000 to 950,000 distinct CDR3 sequences, under 40% of them seen only once. The sample was blood. The receptors shown here come from a man aged 18 to 29 in good health.

The rearrangement links TRBV6-6 to TRBJ1-5; 8 positions agree with TRBD1. Germline CDR1 MNHNY, CDR2 SVGAGI (reference sequence). Germline trimming cut 1 base from V and 7 bases from J; bases unmatched to any gene: 12. This CDR3 contains 17 residues. CDR3 protein: CASSYFTAGTGGQPQHF. For the CDR3, the DNA is TGTGCCAGCAGTTACTTTACCGCCGGGACAGGAGGACAGCCCCAGCATTTT.

V usage is TRBV2 and J usage is TRBJ2-2; 8 bases line up with TRBD2. Germline trimming cut 6 bases from V and 4 bases from J; bases unmatched to any gene: 1. Germline V CDR1 and CDR2: SNHLY, FYNNEI. The CDR3 loop spans 13 amino acids. The DNA of the CDR3 is TGTGCCAGCAGGCGGGGGGTCACCGGGGAGCTGTTTTTT. Translating gives CASRRGVTGELFF.

V and J are TRBV7-2 and TRBJ2-3; maybe TRBD1 (6 bases). From germline, CDR1 is SGHTA and CDR2 FQGNSA. V dropped 2 bases and J dropped 2 bases, with 17 bases sitting between them. The CDR3 runs 17 residues. The CDR3 here is CASSLSPRQGYTDTQYF. The CDR3 DNA reads TGTGCCAGCAGCTTATCGCCGCGGCAGGGGTACACAGATACGCAGTATTTT.

The rearrangement joins TRBV6-2 or TRBV6-3 to TRBJ2-7; D ambiguous. Germline lookup yields CDR1 MNHEY and CDR2 SVGEGT. V gave up 2 bases and J gave up 3 bases, with 8 bases separating them. This CDR3 has 13 residues. The CDR3 reads CASSYPQHYEQYF. The CDR3 DNA follows: TGTGCCAGCAGTTACCCTCAGCACTACGAGCAGTACTTC.

V is TRBV20-1 and J is TRBJ1-1; D gene uncertain. This CDR3 contains 12 residues. Germline V lookup: CDR1 DFQATT, CDR2 SNEGSKA (reference sequence). This CDR3 is CSPPQVYTEAFF. As DNA, the CDR3 is TGCAGCCCCCCTCAGGTATACACTGAAGCTTTCTTT.

The chain joins TRBV11-2 to TRBJ2-7; 8 bases are a match to TRBD2. Germline V gene data show CDR1 as SGHAT and CDR2 as FQNNGV. The junction had 16 bases not matched to a gene; V was cut back by 2 bases and J by 7 bases. The CDR3 is 17 amino acids. CDR3: CASSLRGSTSGGGEQYF. Written as DNA, the CDR3 is TGTGCCAGCAGCTTAAGGGGCTCTACGAGCGGGGGAGGGGAGCAGTACTTC.

As regards this clonotype: This may arise from a read error, as a much more abundant clone is one base away. The CDR3 DNA reads TGTGCCATCAGTGAGTCGTGCACTAGCGGGGCAGATACGCAGTATTTT. This codes for CAISESCTSGADTQYF. The chain couples TRBV10-3 to TRBJ2-3; 10 positions agree with TRBD2. The CDR3 spans 16 residues. V lost 0 bases and J lost 4; bases outside the gene matches: 4. From germline, CDR1 is ENHRY and CDR2 SYGVKD.

This chain links TRBV5-1 with TRBJ1-1, with D hard to call. Trimming shortened V by 0 bases and J by 4 bases, and 10 bases separated the two germline ends. CDR1 SGHRS and CDR2 YFSETQ come from the germline V gene. The CDR3 covers 14 residues. The CDR3 DNA is TGCGCCAGCAGCTTGGATCAGGTGGGCACTGAAGCTTTCTTT. It translates to CASSLDQVGTEAFF.

The chain joins TRBV29-1 to TRBJ2-5; D is perhaps TRBD2 (7 bases). The end of the DNA aligns better with TRBJ2-7, so the J call may be wrong. This CDR3 spans 11 amino acids. The germline CDR1 and CDR2 sequences are SQVTM and ANQGSEA. CDR3: CSAGGDYEQYF. CDR3 nucleotide sequence: TGCAGCGCGGGGGGCGACTACGAGCAGTACTTC.